The 18 T cell receptor beta chains in this list originate from one sample, sequenced in a study of OX40 agonist ivuxolimab in advanced cancers. Some clones are missing from TCRdb's copy, which holds only in-frame ones; the method was immunoSEQ multiplex PCR. The table has over 75,000 clones, roughly 91% seen once. The material was CD4+ or CD8+ T cells sorted from blood, obtained in a trial of the OX40 agonist ivuxolimab. The receptor set was obtained from an adult with an advanced solid tumor such as melanoma, head and neck, liver or kidney cancer.

This clone was detected once. The chain has TRBV7-9 and TRBJ1-1; no clear D gene. CDR3 length: 12 residues. V was shortened by 2 bases and J by 8 bases, with 9 bases between the two germline ends. The germline V gene encodes CDR1 SEHNR and CDR2 FQNEAQ (reference sequence). CDR3 sequence reads: CASSLSISEAFF. The CDR3 DNA reads as TGTGCCAGCAGCTTATCAATTTCCGAAGCTTTCTTT.

The CDR3 DNA is TGCGCCAGCAGCCAGGGGAGGTCGGGTTTAAGGATCAATGAGCAGTTCTTC. Translation: CASSQGRSGLRINEQFF. The V and J genes are TRBV4-1 and TRBJ2-1, with D possibly TRBD2 on 6 matching bases. The CDR3 loop spans 17 amino acids. Trimming removed 3 bases from V and 6 bases from J, with 21 bases in between. CDR1 and CDR2 (germline): MGHRA, YSYEKL.

This clone was detected only once. V and J are TRBV28 and TRBJ2-7; D might be TRBD1 or TRBD2, each matching 5 bases. CDR1 and CDR2 from the germline V gene are MDHEN and SYDVKM. V was pared by 4 bases and J by 2 bases, with 21 bases between. The CDR3 consists of 17 residues. As DNA, the CDR3 is TGTGCCAGCAGTTCCGTAACCCCGGGACCGGAGACCTACGAGCAGTACTTC. Translating it yields CASSSVTPGPETYEQYF.

The rearrangement links TRBV5-1 to TRBJ1-2, with D uncertain. This CDR3 region has 15 residues. Germline V lookup: CDR1 SGHRS, CDR2 YFSETQ. V shed 1 base and J shed 4 bases, with 14 bases lying between them. CDR3 bases: TGCGCCAGCAGCTTGAATCCGGGTGCAGGCTATGGCTACACCTTC. It specifies CASSLNPGAGYGYTF.

This sequence joins TRBV15 and TRBJ2-1; possibly TRBD2 for D (5 bases). V was clipped by 0 bases and J by 2 bases, with 11 bases between them. CDR1 is LNHNV, CDR2 YYDKDF, per germline (reference sequence). The CDR3 is 16 residues long. CDR3 amino acids: CATSREKGAPYNEQFF. The CDR3 region has the DNA TGTGCCACCAGCAGAGAGAAGGGAGCCCCCTACAATGAGCAGTTCTTC.

The V call is TRBV9, the J call TRBJ2-3; no definite D call. The CDR3 covers 13 residues. Per germline, CDR1 SGDLS and CDR2 YYNGEE. V was cut by 3 bases and J by 0 bases, with 5 bases left in between. This chain's CDR3 is CASSGVSTDTQYF. For the CDR3, the DNA is TGTGCCAGCAGCGGTGTAAGCACAGATACGCAGTATTTT.

The rearrangement links TRBV28 to TRBJ1-2; D gene unclear. This CDR3 region has 12 residues. Deletions cut 2 bases from V and 6 bases from J, with 7 bases between. The germline V gene has CDR1 MDHEN and CDR2 SYDVKM. The CDR3 DNA reads as TGTGCCAGCAGTTTACGGTACCATGGCTACACCTTC. Amino acid sequence: CASSLRYHGYTF.

The V and J genes are TRBV6-6 and TRBJ1-4, with a possible D match to TRBD1 (5 bases). CDR1 is MNHNY, CDR2 SVGAGI, per germline (reference sequence). Between the trimmed V and J ends, which lost 5 bases and 8 bases, there was a span of 12 bases. The CDR3 consists of 13 residues. The CDR3 DNA follows: TGTGCCAGCAGTATTGGGGGTTGGGAAAAACTGTTTTTT. It encodes CASSIGGWEKLFF.

This chain joins TRBV5-1 and TRBJ2-7; the match to TRBD1 covers 11 bases. The CDR3 has 14 amino acids. V dropped 4 bases and J dropped 5; count of bases not matched to a gene: 5. Germline V gene data show CDR1 as SGHRS and CDR2 as YFSETQ. CDR3 residues: CASSEGQGADEQYF. The CDR3 DNA reads TGCGCCAGCAGCGAAGGACAGGGGGCCGACGAGCAGTACTTC.

V and J are TRBV7-2 and TRBJ2-7; 13 positions agree with TRBD2. The V segment lost 1 base and the J segment 0 bases; nucleotides outside the gene matches: 9. CDR1 is SGHTA, CDR2 FQGNSA, per germline. The CDR3 totals 19 residues. CDR3 DNA sequence: TGTGCCAGCAGCTTAGACCCCGGGACTAGCGGGACGTACTCCTACGAGCAGTACTTC. As protein: CASSLDPGTSGTYSYEQYF.

The V call is TRBV5-4, the J call TRBJ1-2; D gene unclear. V was clipped by 2 bases and J by 3 bases, with 11 bases between them. The CDR3 contains 14 residues. Germline assignment: CDR1 SGHNT and CDR2 YYREEE (reference sequence). The CDR3 loop reads CASSLGTADYGYTF. The CDR3 DNA sequence: TGTGCCAGCAGCTTAGGAACAGCGGACTATGGCTACACCTTC.

A single count supports this clone. This rearrangement joins TRBV7-3 to TRBJ2-3; 14 bases match TRBD2. J gave up 5 bases and V 0 bases, and 7 bases lay outside the gene matches. Per the germline V gene, CDR1 is SGHTA and CDR2 is FQGTGA. The CDR3 is 18 residues long. CDR3 amino acids: CASSLTGRGTSGRDTQYF. The CDR3, as DNA: TGTGCCAGCAGCTTAACAGGGAGGGGGACTAGCGGGAGAGATACGCAGTATTTT.

J is TRBJ2-3 and V is TRBV20-1; possibly TRBD2 for D (5 bases). Trimming took off 6 bases at V and 4 bases at J, with 8 bases between the two ends. The CDR3 extends over 11 amino acids. The germline CDR1 and CDR2 sequences are DFQATT and SNEGSKA (reference sequence). As DNA, the CDR3 is TGCAGTGCACTAGTCGCAGATACGCAGTATTTT. Its protein is CSALVADTQYF.

The chain couples TRBV28 to TRBJ2-1, with D unclear. V shed 1 base and J shed 6 bases, with 7 bases lying between them. Germline CDR1 MDHEN, CDR2 SYDVKM. CDR3 length: 13 amino acids. The CDR3 region has the DNA TGTGCCAGCAGTTTATTTTTTCCCAATGAGCAGTTCTTC. Its protein is CASSLFFPNEQFF.

The V gene is TRBV6-5, the J gene TRBJ2-5, with D tentatively TRBD1 or TRBD2 (6 bases each). The CDR3 runs 15 residues. V was cut by 8 bases and J by 3 bases, with 19 bases left in between. Germline V gene data show CDR1 as MNHEY and CDR2 as SVGAGI. CDR3 DNA: TGTGCCAGCCATTCTAGGGGGGTCAGTAAAGAGACCCAGTACTTC. It is translated as CASHSRGVSKETQYF.

The chain uses TRBV7-2 and TRBJ1-1; no clear D gene. V dropped 7 bases and J dropped 0 bases, with 9 bases sitting between them. There are 13 residues in the CDR3. Germline loops: CDR1 SGHTA, CDR2 FQGNSA. The CDR3 nucleotides are TGTGCCAGCACCCCTGTGGTGAACACTGAAGCTTTCTTT. This translates into CASTPVVNTEAFF.

The V and J genes are TRBV14 and TRBJ2-3, with D maybe TRBD2 (5 bases). CDR1 is SGHDN, CDR2 FVKESK, per germline. The CDR3 loop spans 14 amino acids. Trimming left V 4 bases short and J 2 bases short, with 10 bases between. CDR3 protein: CASSPGLFTDTQYF. CDR3 DNA: TGTGCCAGCAGCCCCGGACTTTTCACAGATACGCAGTATTTT.

This chain uses TRBV28 with TRBJ1-3, with D perhaps TRBD1 (6 bases). Trimming took off 2 bases at V and 1 base at J, with 9 bases between the two ends. Germline lookup yields CDR1 MDHEN and CDR2 SYDVKM. This CDR3 comprises 15 residues. Here the CDR3 DNA reads TGTGCCAGCAGTTTAACCGGGACATCTGGAAACACCATATATTTT. Translation: CASSLTGTSGNTIYF.